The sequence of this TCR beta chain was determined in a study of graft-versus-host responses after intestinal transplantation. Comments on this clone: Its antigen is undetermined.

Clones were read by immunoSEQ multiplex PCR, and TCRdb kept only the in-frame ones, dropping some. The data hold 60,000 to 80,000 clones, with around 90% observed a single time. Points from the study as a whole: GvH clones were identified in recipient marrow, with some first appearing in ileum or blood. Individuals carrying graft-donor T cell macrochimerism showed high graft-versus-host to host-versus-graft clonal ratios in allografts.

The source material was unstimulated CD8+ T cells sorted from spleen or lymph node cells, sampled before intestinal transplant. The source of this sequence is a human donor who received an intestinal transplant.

Here the CDR3 DNA reads TGTGCCAGCAGCGTAGCCACTAGCGGGGGGAACACCGGGGAGCTGTTTTTT. Its translation: CASSVATSGGNTGELFF. The rearrangement links TRBV9 to TRBJ2-2, with TRBD2 matching 11 bases. Germline CDR1 SGDLS, CDR2 YYNGEE. V lost 0 bases to trimming and J lost 1 base; unmatched junction nucleotides: 2. The CDR3 is 17 amino acids.